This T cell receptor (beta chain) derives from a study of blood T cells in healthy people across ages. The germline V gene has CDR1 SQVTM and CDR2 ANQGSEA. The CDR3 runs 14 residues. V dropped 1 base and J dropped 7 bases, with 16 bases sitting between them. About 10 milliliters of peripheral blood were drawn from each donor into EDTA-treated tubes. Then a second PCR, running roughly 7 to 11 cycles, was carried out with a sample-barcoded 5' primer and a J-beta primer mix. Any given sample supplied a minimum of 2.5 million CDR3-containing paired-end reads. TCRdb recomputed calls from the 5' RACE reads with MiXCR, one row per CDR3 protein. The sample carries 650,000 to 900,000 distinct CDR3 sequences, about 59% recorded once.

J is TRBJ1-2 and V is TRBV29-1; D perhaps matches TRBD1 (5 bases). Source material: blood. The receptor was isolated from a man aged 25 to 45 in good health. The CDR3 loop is CSVEGRQGRGGYTF. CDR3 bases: TGCAGCGTTGAAGGACGGCAGGGAAGGGGTGGCTACACCTTC.